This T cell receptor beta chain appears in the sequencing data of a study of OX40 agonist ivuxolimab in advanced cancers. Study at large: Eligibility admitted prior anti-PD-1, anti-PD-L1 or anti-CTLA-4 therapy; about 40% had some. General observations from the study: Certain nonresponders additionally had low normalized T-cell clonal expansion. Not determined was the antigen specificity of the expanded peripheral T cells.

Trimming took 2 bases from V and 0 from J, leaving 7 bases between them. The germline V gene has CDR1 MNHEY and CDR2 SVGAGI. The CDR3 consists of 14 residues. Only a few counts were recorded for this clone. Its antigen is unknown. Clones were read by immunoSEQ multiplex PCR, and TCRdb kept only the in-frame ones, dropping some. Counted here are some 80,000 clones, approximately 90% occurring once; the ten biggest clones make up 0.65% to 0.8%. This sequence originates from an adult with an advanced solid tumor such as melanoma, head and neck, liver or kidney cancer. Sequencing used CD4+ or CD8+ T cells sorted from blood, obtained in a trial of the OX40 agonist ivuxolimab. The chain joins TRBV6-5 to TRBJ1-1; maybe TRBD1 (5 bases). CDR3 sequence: CASSYDRLNTEAFF. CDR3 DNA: TGTGCCAGCAGTTACGACAGATTGAACACTGAAGCTTTCTTT.